Presented here are 19 T cell receptor beta chains from one specimen sequenced in a study of regulatory T cells in long-lasting Graves disease. Arm-PCR of CDR3 regions and iRepertoire HTBI primers were the basis on which TCR beta libraries were built. One entry per CDR3 protein results from TCRdb running MiXCR on the multiplex PCR reads. The profile shows just over 600,000 distinct CDR3 sequences, approximately 15% of them singletons. This sample's time point: newly diagnosed GD, antithyroid drugs for less than 3 months. There was RNA extracted from PBMCs, and the TCR library was made from it. The sample also formed part of further work on T cells in Graves' hyperthyroidism and ophthalmopathy.

Sequencing used peripheral blood mononuclear cells (PBMCs), obtained at new diagnosis, from a patient treated with antithyroid drugs. These TCRs come from a woman aged 25 to 39 with Graves disease.

This clonotype has ten or more counts. The gene calls are TRBV6-1 and TRBJ2-3; tentative D call: TRBD1 (6 bases). Germline CDR1 reads MNHNS; CDR2 reads SASEGT. Trimming removed 3 bases at V and 4 bases at J, with 14 bases between. The CDR3 extends over 15 amino acids. The CDR3 nucleotides read TGTGCCAGCAGTGATTGGACAGTGGGGGCAGATACGCAGTATTTT. Translation: CASSDWTVGADTQYF.

This clonotype was recorded many times. V and J are TRBV19 and TRBJ1-1; no firm D call. Germline-derived CDR1 and CDR2 are LNHDA and SQIVND (reference sequence). Deletions cut 3 bases from V and 3 bases from J, with 8 bases between. The CDR3 spans 13 residues. CDR3 DNA sequence: TGTGCCAGTAGTATGACGGGATACACTGAAGCTTTCTTT. This translates into CASSMTGYTEAFF.

The J gene is TRBJ1-6, the V gene TRBV11-2; the D is unclear. The V end lost 7 bases, the J end lost 7 bases, and 8 bases lay between the germline ends. This CDR3 comprises 12 residues. Germline V gives CDR1 SGHAT, CDR2 FQNNGV. The CDR3 coding sequence is TGTGCCAGCACCACACAAAATTCACCCCTCCACTTT. Protein product: CASTTQNSPLHF.

A few counts support this clonotype. The chain uses TRBV9 and TRBJ1-4; D is possibly TRBD1 (6 bases). The CDR3 is 15 residues long. Per germline, CDR1 SGDLS and CDR2 YYNGEE. V lost 0 bases to trimming and J lost 4 bases, with 10 bases between them. CDR3 DNA: TGTGCCAGCAGCGTAGAGGGGGACGATAATGAAAAACTGTTTTTT. Translated, it gives CASSVEGDDNEKLFF.

This clonotype was observed a handful of times. The chain employs TRBV24-1 and TRBJ2-6; a possible D gene is TRBD2 (5 bases). Trimming left V 3 bases short and J 0 bases short, with 8 bases between. Per germline, CDR1 KGHDR and CDR2 SFDVKD. This CDR3 spans 16 amino acids. The CDR3 spells CATSDPGNSGANVLTF. The CDR3 nucleotides read TGTGCCACCAGTGATCCCGGGAACTCTGGGGCCAACGTCCTGACTTTC.

V usage is TRBV4-1 and J usage is TRBJ2-3; 7 bases align to TRBD1. The CDR3 contains 17 residues. CDR1 MGHRA and CDR2 YSYEKL come from the germline V gene. V gave up 2 bases and J gave up 2 bases; unmatched junction bases: 10. The CDR3 DNA sequence: TGCGCCAGCAGCCAAACCGTCGACAGGGACCCCACAGATACGCAGTATTTT. Translation gives CASSQTVDRDPTDTQYF.

J is TRBJ2-1 and V is TRBV5-4; 9 nucleotides match TRBD1. CDR3 length equals 16 residues. Losses at the gene ends were 0 bases for V and 7 bases for J; bases not matched to a gene: 8. Germline CDR1 is SGHNT and CDR2 is YYREEE (reference sequence). As DNA, the CDR3 is TGTGCCAGCAGCTTGGGGGGACAGGGTTGGTGGAATGAGCAGTTCTTC. Protein: CASSLGGQGWWNEQFF.

This clonotype was recorded a few times. The chain is built from TRBV10-3 and TRBJ2-7; perhaps TRBD2 as D (5 bases). This CDR3 has 14 amino acids. The V end was cut by 7 bases, the J end by 3 bases, with 16 bases between. CDR1 and CDR2 (germline): ENHRY, SYGVKD. This CDR3 reads CAIKRAGDNYEQYF. The CDR3 DNA follows: TGTGCCATCAAGAGGGCCGGGGATAACTACGAGCAGTACTTC.

In its sample, this clonotype was seen a few times. The chain is built from TRBV25-1 and TRBJ2-5; 8 bases agree with TRBD1. Looked up from germline, CDR1 is MGHDK and CDR2 is SYGVNS. This CDR3 is built from 15 residues. Trimming removed 6 bases from V and 1 base from J; junction bases left unmatched: 7. The CDR3 loop reads CASRRQGNVQETQYF. CDR3 in DNA: TGTGCCAGCAGGAGACAGGGGAACGTCCAAGAGACCCAGTACTTC.

This clonotype came up a few times. The chain employs TRBV20-1 and TRBJ2-3; 7 positions agree with TRBD2. CDR1 is DFQATT, CDR2 SNEGSKA, per germline (reference sequence). The junction had 7 bases not matched to a gene; V was cut back by 5 bases and J by 2 bases. The CDR3 length is 14 residues. The CDR3 DNA sequence: TGCAGTGCTCGTAGGGCGGGAGTCACAGATACGCAGTATTTT. Translated, it gives CSARRAGVTDTQYF.

Points on this clonotype: This may arise from a read error, as a much more abundant clone is one base away. The chain carries TRBV10-3 and TRBJ1-2; D gene ambiguous. The germline CDR1 and CDR2 sequences are ENHRY and SYGVKD. The CDR3 runs 14 residues. V gave up 5 bases and J gave up 7 bases, with 17 bases separating them. In nucleotides, the CDR3 is TGTGCCATCAGTTACTCGATCTCCGGGTTTGGCTACACCTTC. It encodes CAISYSISGFGYTF.

The chain carries TRBV30 and TRBJ1-1; D is uncertain. With 2 bases removed from V and 2 bases from J, the gap between germline ends came to 15 bases. The CDR3 totals 15 residues. Per the germline V gene, CDR1 is GTSNPN and CDR2 is SVGIG (reference sequence). This CDR3 is CAWSPRGSPNTEAFF. The CDR3, as DNA: TGTGCCTGGAGTCCCCGTGGCTCACCTAACACTGAAGCTTTCTTT.

The genes are TRBV9 and TRBJ1-3; D is undetermined. Germline V lookup: CDR1 SGDLS, CDR2 YYNGEE. V was pared by 4 bases and J by 4 bases, with 18 bases between. The CDR3 length is 16 residues. The CDR3 region is CASSRTPTATGNTIYF. CDR3 nucleotide sequence: TGTGCCAGCAGCCGAACACCCACGGCAACGGGAAACACCATATATTTT.

This clonotype was counted between two and nine times. V usage is TRBV7-2 and J usage is TRBJ2-3; D is uncertain. The germline V and J ends were trimmed by 5 bases and 6 bases, with 15 bases remaining between them. The CDR3 totals 14 residues. CDR1 SGHTA and CDR2 FQGNSA come from the germline V gene. The CDR3 bases are TGTGCCAGCAGCAGATTATCGTTAGGGGATACGCAGTATTTT. This encodes CASSRLSLGDTQYF.

The gene calls are TRBV19 and TRBJ2-7; 7 bases fit TRBD2. V lost 2 bases to trimming and J lost 4 bases; unmatched junction nucleotides: 8. The CDR3 contains 15 residues. CDR1 and CDR2 (germline): LNHDA, SQIVND (reference sequence). CDR3 sequence reads: CASSISRESSYEQYF. The CDR3 DNA is TGTGCCAGTAGTATATCGCGGGAGAGTTCGTACGAGCAGTACTTC.

This clonotype was seen ten or more times. The V gene is TRBV7-2, the J gene TRBJ2-3, with a possible D match to TRBD2 (5 bases). This CDR3 region has 14 residues. Germline V lookup: CDR1 SGHTA, CDR2 FQGNSA. V lost 1 base and J 7 bases, leaving 12 bases between the germline ends. CDR3: CASSLGSAEHTQYF. The CDR3 DNA reads as TGTGCCAGCAGCTTAGGCTCAGCGGAGCATACGCAGTATTTT.

This clonotype was recorded many times. The chain combines TRBV6-2 or TRBV6-3 with TRBJ2-7; TRBD1 agrees at 7 bases. The CDR3 is 15 amino acids. J lost 4 bases, V lost 8 bases, and 14 bases had no gene match. The V gene's germline CDR1 is MNHEY and CDR2 SVGEGT. The CDR3 reads CASLDRGQPPYEQYF. Written as DNA, the CDR3 is TGTGCCAGCCTTGACCGGGGACAGCCACCTTACGAGCAGTACTTC.

This clonotype was seen at least ten times. This sequence joins TRBV3-1 and TRBJ2-1, with a tentative D call TRBD2 (5 bases). V lost 6 bases, J lost 9 bases, and 9 bases lay in between. Germline V gene lookup returns CDR1 LGHDT and CDR2 YNNKEL (reference sequence). There are 11 residues in the CDR3. In DNA, the CDR3 is TGTGCCAGCAGTGAAGCGGTTGAGCAGTTCTTC. This encodes CASSEAVEQFF.

The J gene is TRBJ2-3, the V gene TRBV27, with TRBD2 as a possible D gene (5 bases). The V end was cut by 5 bases, the J end by 1 base, with 10 bases between. Germline V lookup: CDR1 MNHEY, CDR2 SMNVEV (reference sequence). The CDR3 runs to 14 residues. The CDR3 loop is CASSELARTDTQYF. For the CDR3, the DNA is TGTGCCAGCAGTGAGCTAGCACGCACAGATACGCAGTATTTT.